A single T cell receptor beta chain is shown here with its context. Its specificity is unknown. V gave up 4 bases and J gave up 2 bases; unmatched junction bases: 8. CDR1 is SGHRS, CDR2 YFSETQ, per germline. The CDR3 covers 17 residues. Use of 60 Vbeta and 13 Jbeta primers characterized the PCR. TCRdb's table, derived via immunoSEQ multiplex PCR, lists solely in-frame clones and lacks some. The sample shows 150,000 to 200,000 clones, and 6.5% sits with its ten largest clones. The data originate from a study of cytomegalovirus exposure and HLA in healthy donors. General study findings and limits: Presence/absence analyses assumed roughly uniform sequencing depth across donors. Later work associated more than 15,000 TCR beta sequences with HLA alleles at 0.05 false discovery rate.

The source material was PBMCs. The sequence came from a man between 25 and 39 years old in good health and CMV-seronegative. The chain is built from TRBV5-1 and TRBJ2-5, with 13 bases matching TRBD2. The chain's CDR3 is CASSPGGLAGVQETQYF. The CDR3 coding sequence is TGCGCCAGCAGCCCCGGTGGACTAGCGGGAGTTCAAGAGACCCAGTACTTC.